The next 24 T cell receptor beta chains were all read from a single sample in a study of control samples from healthy donors and cancer patients. Generated by immunoSEQ multiplex PCR, the TCRdb table keeps only in-frame clones and is missing some. The sample has about 90,000 clones, 75% to 95% seen once. What was sequenced was blood. These receptors all stem from a young woman in good health.

CDR3 region: CASSQARLRKATDTQYF. The CDR3 coding sequence is TGTGCCAGCAGCCAAGCAAGGTTGAGAAAGGCTACAGATACGCAGTATTTT. The genes are TRBV3-1 (or the pseudogene TRBV3-2) and TRBJ2-3; D uncertain. The CDR3 consists of 17 residues. Trimming stripped 1 base from V and 3 bases from J, with 17 bases between. Germline assignment: CDR1 LGHDT and CDR2 YNNKEL (reference sequence).

The rearrangement joins TRBV5-1 to TRBJ2-7; no clear D. Germline V gene lookup returns CDR1 SGHRS and CDR2 YFSETQ. Trimming pared 2 bases from V and 3 bases from J, leaving 3 bases between. The CDR3 has 11 amino acids. The CDR3 region has the DNA TGCGCCAGCAGCTTCAACTACGAGCAGTACTTC. This codes for CASSFNYEQYF.

V and J are TRBV19 and TRBJ2-2; weak D call: TRBD1 (6 bases). Germline V gives CDR1 LNHDA, CDR2 SQIVND (reference sequence). The V gene lost 3 bases and the J gene lost 8 bases, with 16 bases spanning the gap. The CDR3 is 15 residues long. CDR3 sequence: CASSIGVTGMGELFF. The CDR3 bases are TGTGCCAGTAGTATTGGTGTAACAGGGATGGGGGAGCTGTTTTTT.

The V and J genes are TRBV5-4 and TRBJ2-7; 12 bases map to TRBD2. CDR1 SGHNT and CDR2 YYREEE come from the germline V gene (reference sequence). The CDR3 spans 15 residues. The V and J ends lost 2 bases and 4 bases, in that order; junction bases with no gene match: 4. The CDR3 bases are TGTGCCAGCAGCTTTCTAGCGGGGGGGCGGTACGAGCAGTACTTC. Translating gives CASSFLAGGRYEQYF.

The table lists this clone with a count of one. CDR3 sequence: CSVEILSTGGNTGELFF. In DNA, the CDR3 is TGCAGCGTTGAAATATTATCGACAGGGGGGAACACCGGGGAGCTGTTTTTT. The chain is built from TRBV29-1 and TRBJ2-2; 9 nucleotides match TRBD1. With 2 bases clipped from V and 1 base from J, the junction kept 8 bases outside the gene matches. Germline-derived CDR1 and CDR2 are SQVTM and ANQGSEA. This CDR3 has 17 amino acids.

CDR3 loop: CAIREDFNYGYTF. The CDR3 DNA is TGTGCCATCAGAGAGGATTTTAACTATGGCTACACCTTC. This rearrangement joins TRBV10-3 to TRBJ1-2; D gene uncertain. Germline values: CDR1 ENHRY, CDR2 SYGVKD. V lost 6 bases and J lost 1, with 9 bases in between. The CDR3 runs to 13 residues.

This clone has just one count. V and J are TRBV18 and TRBJ2-1; the D gene is possibly TRBD1 (6 bases). Trimming pared 4 bases from V and 4 bases from J, leaving 8 bases between. This CDR3 region has 13 residues. Germline loops: CDR1 KGHSH, CDR2 LQKENI. The CDR3 spells CASSRDRYNEQFF. CDR3 coding DNA: TGTGCCAGCTCACGAGACAGGTACAATGAGCAGTTCTTC.

The chain couples TRBV5-6 to TRBJ2-5, with D perhaps being TRBD1 or TRBD2 (6 bases each). Trimming removed 0 bases at V and 11 bases at J, with 20 bases between. This CDR3 has 15 residues. Per the germline V gene, CDR1 is SGHDT and CDR2 is YYEEEE. Here the CDR3 reads CASSLGGATKGGQYF. In DNA form, the CDR3 reads TGTGCCAGCAGCTTGGGAGGGGCTACCAAAGGGGGGCAGTACTTC.

This clone is a singleton in its sample. This chain uses TRBV5-6 with TRBJ2-1; a possible D gene is TRBD2 (7 bases). The germline gives CDR1 SGHDT, CDR2 YYEEEE. The ends were cut back, 2 bases at V and 2 bases at J, with 11 bases in the middle. CDR3 length equals 15 residues. The CDR3 region is CASSFRGGTYNEQFF. The CDR3 nucleotides read TGTGCCAGCAGCTTTAGGGGGGGAACCTACAATGAGCAGTTCTTC.

The rearrangement joins TRBV19 to TRBJ1-5; the match to TRBD1 covers 10 bases. J gave up 5 bases and V 5 bases, and 9 bases lay outside the gene matches. Germline-derived CDR1 and CDR2 are LNHDA and SQIVND (reference sequence). This CDR3 contains 16 residues. The DNA of the CDR3 is TGTGCCAGTAGTCCACGGGACAGGGGAGGTGATCAGCCCCAGCATTTT. It yields the protein CASSPRDRGGDQPQHF.

This clone was found once. The chain joins TRBV6-1 to TRBJ2-5, with TRBD2 matching over 8 bases. The CDR3 has 17 amino acids. Losses at the gene ends were 1 base for V and 5 bases for J; bases not matched to a gene: 12. Per germline, CDR1 MNHNS and CDR2 SASEGT. The CDR3 DNA reads TGTGCCAGCAGTGAAGTCAACGGGGGGGCCAGCTGGGAGACCCAGTACTTC. Its protein product is CASSEVNGGASWETQYF.

The J gene is TRBJ2-1, the V gene TRBV5-6; D gene uncertain. The CDR3 totals 12 residues. The germline gives CDR1 SGHDT, CDR2 YYEEEE. V was shortened by 0 bases and J by 6 bases, with 4 bases between the two germline ends. The CDR3 sequence: CASSLGVNEQFF. CDR3 in DNA: TGTGCCAGCAGCTTGGGGGTCAATGAGCAGTTCTTC.

This chain joins TRBV23-1 and TRBJ2-1, with 8 bases fitting TRBD2. TRBV23-1 is treated as an ORF (open reading frame) with a function not yet certain. The trim removed 3 bases at V and 2 bases at J, leaving 3 bases unmatched. The CDR3 totals 15 residues. The CDR3 nucleotides are TGCGCCAGCAGTCATTCCGGGGGGGCCTACAATGAGCAGTTCTTC. This encodes CASSHSGGAYNEQFF.

CDR3 sequence reads: CASSPQTSTNEKLFF. The CDR3 nucleotides read TGTGCCAGCAGTCCCCAGACGTCAACTAATGAAAAACTGTTTTTT. The chain combines TRBV6-5 with TRBJ1-4, with D hard to call. CDR1 is MNHEY and CDR2 is SVGAGI in the germline V gene. The V and J ends lost 5 bases and 0 bases respectively, with 10 bases between them. The CDR3 contains 15 residues.

The gene calls are TRBV21-1 and TRBJ1-2. TRBV21-1 is termed a pseudogene. This CDR3 has 14 residues. The CDR3, as DNA: TGTGCCAGCAGATCGGACGGTTGCAACTATGGCTACACCTTC. Its translation is CASRSDGCNYGYTF.

In regard to this clone: In the same sample, other DNA sequences code for this CDR3. The chain employs TRBV9 and TRBJ1-2; the D is unclear. The CDR3 is made up of 11 amino acids. Trimming removed 3 bases from V and 5 bases from J, with 5 bases in between. The V gene's germline CDR1 is SGDLS and CDR2 YYNGEE. The CDR3 loop is CASSASYGYTF. CDR3 sequence (DNA): TGTGCCAGCAGCGCCTCTTATGGCTACACCTTC.

The CDR3 reads CASSPATGGLNTEAFF. CDR3 bases: TGTGCCAGCTCCCCAGCGACAGGGGGCCTGAACACTGAAGCTTTCTTT. The gene calls are TRBV18 and TRBJ1-1, with TRBD1 identical over 10 bases. The trim removed 6 bases at V and 0 bases at J, leaving 7 bases unmatched. This CDR3 contains 16 residues. Germline-derived CDR1 and CDR2 are KGHSH and LQKENI.

The rearrangement joins TRBV3-1 (or the pseudogene TRBV3-2) to TRBJ1-3; D gene unclear. The germline V and J ends were trimmed by 5 bases and 4 bases, with 9 bases remaining between them. The V gene's germline CDR1 is LGHDT and CDR2 YNNKEL (reference sequence). The CDR3 has 13 residues. The CDR3 DNA is TGTGCCAGCAGCTCTGACCCGGGAAACACCATATATTTT. Translating gives CASSSDPGNTIYF.

Only one count was recorded for this clone. The chain joins TRBV19 to TRBJ1-4; D is ambiguous. V was trimmed by 5 bases and J by 8 bases, leaving 12 bases between them. CDR1 and CDR2 from the germline V gene are LNHDA and SQIVND (reference sequence). The length of the CDR3 is 13 residues. The CDR3 bases are TGTGCCAGTAGTTCTCTACCGGAGGAAAAACTGTTTTTT. Protein: CASSSLPEEKLFF.

The genes are TRBV6-1 and TRBJ2-1; possibly TRBD2 for D (6 bases). The CDR3 extends over 14 amino acids. The germline CDR1 and CDR2 sequences are MNHNS and SASEGT. V gave up 2 bases and J gave up 9 bases, with 14 bases separating them. In DNA, the CDR3 is TGTGCCAGCAGTGAACAACTAGCTTCAGGTGAGCAGTTCTTC. This translates into CASSEQLASGEQFF.

This clone is a singleton in its sample. V and J are TRBV27 and TRBJ2-7, with D possibly TRBD2 on 5 matching bases. V lost 2 bases and J 6 bases, leaving 14 bases between the germline ends. The CDR3 contains 14 residues. Germline CDR1 MNHEY, CDR2 SMNVEV (reference sequence). CDR3 region: CASSLGSRGSEQYF. CDR3 nucleotides: TGTGCCAGCAGTTTAGGTTCCCGAGGGAGCGAGCAGTACTTC.

The genes are TRBV19 and TRBJ1-1; D ambiguous. The CDR3 extends over 16 amino acids. Germline lookup yields CDR1 LNHDA and CDR2 SQIVND (reference sequence). V dropped 7 bases and J dropped 4 bases, with 22 bases sitting between them. This chain's CDR3 is CASTRQATAQGTEAFF. The CDR3 DNA reads TGTGCCAGTACACGCCAGGCCACCGCTCAAGGCACTGAAGCTTTCTTT.

This clone was observed once. The chain joins TRBV7-9 to TRBJ1-4; 8 nucleotides match TRBD1. Germline CDR1 and CDR2: SEHNR and FQNEAQ (reference sequence). The CDR3 is 14 residues long. The ends lost 5 bases at V and 7 bases at J; junction bases unmatched: 6. The CDR3 reads CASSQGQALEKLFF. The DNA for the CDR3 is TGTGCCAGCAGCCAGGGACAGGCTCTTGAAAAACTGTTTTTT.

This chain links TRBV5-4 with TRBJ1-1; D gene unclear. Germline CDR1 reads SGHNT; CDR2 reads YYREEE (reference sequence). The V and J ends lost 0 bases and 7 bases respectively, with 19 bases between them. This CDR3 is built from 16 residues. CDR3 region: CASSLDLGMARREAFF. As DNA, the CDR3 is TGTGCCAGCAGCTTGGATCTGGGAATGGCGAGGCGTGAAGCTTTCTTT.